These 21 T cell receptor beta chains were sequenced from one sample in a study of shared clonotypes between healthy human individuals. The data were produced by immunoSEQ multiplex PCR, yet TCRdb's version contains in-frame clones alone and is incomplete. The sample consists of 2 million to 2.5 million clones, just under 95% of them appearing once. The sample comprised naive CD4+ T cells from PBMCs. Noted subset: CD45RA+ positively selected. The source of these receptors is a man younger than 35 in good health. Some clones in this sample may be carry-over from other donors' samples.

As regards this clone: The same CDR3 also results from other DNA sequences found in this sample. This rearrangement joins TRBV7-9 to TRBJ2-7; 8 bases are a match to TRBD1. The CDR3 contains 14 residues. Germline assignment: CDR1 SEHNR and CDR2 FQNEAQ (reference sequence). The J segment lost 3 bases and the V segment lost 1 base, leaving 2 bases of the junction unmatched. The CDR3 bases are TGTGCCAGCAGCTTAGGGACAGGGAACTACGAGCAGTACTTC. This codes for CASSLGTGNYEQYF.

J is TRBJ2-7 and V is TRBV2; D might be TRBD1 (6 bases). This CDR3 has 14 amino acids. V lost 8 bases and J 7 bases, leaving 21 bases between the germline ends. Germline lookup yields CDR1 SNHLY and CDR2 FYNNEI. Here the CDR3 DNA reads TGTGCCAGCGATGGGGTCAGGGGAAGTGGAGAGCAGTACTTC. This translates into CASDGVRGSGEQYF.

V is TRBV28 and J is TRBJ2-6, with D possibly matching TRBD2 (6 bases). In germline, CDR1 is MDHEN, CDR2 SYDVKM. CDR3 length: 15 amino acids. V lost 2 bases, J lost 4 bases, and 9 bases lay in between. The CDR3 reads CASSLGGDGANVLTF. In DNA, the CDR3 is TGTGCCAGCAGTTTAGGAGGGGACGGGGCCAACGTCCTGACTTTC.

The CDR3 DNA follows: TGCGCCAGCAAACGACAGCCGAACACTGAAGCTTTCTTT. It encodes CASKRQPNTEAFF. The chain joins TRBV10-1 to TRBJ1-1, with D maybe TRBD1 (5 bases). Per the germline V gene, CDR1 is WNHNN and CDR2 is SYGVQD (reference sequence). The CDR3 is made up of 13 amino acids. Trimming pared 7 bases from V and 1 base from J, leaving 10 bases between.

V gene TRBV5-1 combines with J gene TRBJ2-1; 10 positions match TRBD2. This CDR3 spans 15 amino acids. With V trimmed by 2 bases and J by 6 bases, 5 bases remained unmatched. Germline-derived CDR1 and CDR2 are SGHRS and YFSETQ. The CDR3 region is CASSFGLAESNEQFF. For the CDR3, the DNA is TGCGCCAGCAGCTTTGGACTAGCGGAAAGCAATGAGCAGTTCTTC.

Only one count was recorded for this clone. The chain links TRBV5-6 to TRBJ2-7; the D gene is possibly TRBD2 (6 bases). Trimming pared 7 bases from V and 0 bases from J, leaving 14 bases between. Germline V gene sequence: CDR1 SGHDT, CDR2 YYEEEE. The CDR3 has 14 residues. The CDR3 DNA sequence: TGTGCCAGCGGTCCGGACGGGAGCTCCTACGAGCAGTACTTC. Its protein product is CASGPDGSSYEQYF.

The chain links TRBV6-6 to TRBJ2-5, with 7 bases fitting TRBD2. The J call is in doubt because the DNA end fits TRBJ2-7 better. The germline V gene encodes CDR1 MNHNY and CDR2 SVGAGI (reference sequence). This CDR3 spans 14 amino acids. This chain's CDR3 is CASHYGGSGNEQYF. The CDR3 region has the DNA TGTGCCAGCCATTATGGCGGGAGTGGGAACGAGCAGTACTTC.

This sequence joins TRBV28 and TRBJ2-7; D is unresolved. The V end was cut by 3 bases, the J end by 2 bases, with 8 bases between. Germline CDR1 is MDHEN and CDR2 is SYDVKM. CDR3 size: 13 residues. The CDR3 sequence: CASSFPTPYEQYF. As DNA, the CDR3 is TGTGCCAGCAGTTTTCCCACCCCCTACGAGCAGTACTTC.

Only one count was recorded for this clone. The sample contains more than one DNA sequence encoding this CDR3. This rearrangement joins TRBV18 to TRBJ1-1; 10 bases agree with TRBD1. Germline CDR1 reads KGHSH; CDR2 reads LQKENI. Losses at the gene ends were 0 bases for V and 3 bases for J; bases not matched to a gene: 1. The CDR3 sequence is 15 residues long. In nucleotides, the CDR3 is TGTGCCAGCTCACCACCGGGACAGGGGTACACTGAAGCTTTCTTT. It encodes CASSPPGQGYTEAFF.

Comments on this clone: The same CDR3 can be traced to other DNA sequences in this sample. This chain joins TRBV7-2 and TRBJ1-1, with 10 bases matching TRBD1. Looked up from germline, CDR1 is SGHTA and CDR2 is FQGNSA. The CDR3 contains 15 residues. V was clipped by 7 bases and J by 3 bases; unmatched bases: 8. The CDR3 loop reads CASNLGQGLDTEAFF. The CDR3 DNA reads TGTGCCAGCAACTTGGGACAGGGGCTGGACACTGAAGCTTTCTTT.

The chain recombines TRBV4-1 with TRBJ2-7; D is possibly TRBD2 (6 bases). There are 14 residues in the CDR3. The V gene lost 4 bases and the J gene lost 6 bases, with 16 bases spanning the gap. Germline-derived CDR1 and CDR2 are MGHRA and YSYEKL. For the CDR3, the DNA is TGCGCCAGCAGCCTTCTTCCGGGAGTAGCCGAGCAGTACTTC. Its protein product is CASSLLPGVAEQYF.

The CDR3 nucleotides read TGTGCCAGCAGCTTCGCTTCTCTGGACAGGGGGAGCACTGAAGCTTTCTTT. Amino acid sequence: CASSFASLDRGSTEAFF. The V call is TRBV5-4, the J call TRBJ1-1; TRBD1 agrees at 10 bases. The germline V gene has CDR1 SGHNT and CDR2 YYREEE (reference sequence). Trimming took 2 bases from V and 4 from J; bases not matched to a gene: 11. The CDR3 extends over 17 amino acids. The complete variable domain, with remaining parts taken from reference TRBV5-4 and TRBJ1-1, reads ETGVTQSPTHLIKTRGQQVTLRCSSQSGHNTVSWYQQALGQGPQFIFQYYREEENGRGNFPPRFSGLQFPNYSSELNVNALELDDSALYLCASSFASLDRGSTEAFFGQGTRLTVV.

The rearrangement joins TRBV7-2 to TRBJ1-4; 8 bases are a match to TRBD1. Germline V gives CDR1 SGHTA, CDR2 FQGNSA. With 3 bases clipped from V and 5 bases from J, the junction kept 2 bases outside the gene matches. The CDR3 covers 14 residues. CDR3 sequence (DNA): TGTGCCAGCAGCTTGGACAGGGCAAATGAAAAACTGTTTTTT. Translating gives CASSLDRANEKLFF.

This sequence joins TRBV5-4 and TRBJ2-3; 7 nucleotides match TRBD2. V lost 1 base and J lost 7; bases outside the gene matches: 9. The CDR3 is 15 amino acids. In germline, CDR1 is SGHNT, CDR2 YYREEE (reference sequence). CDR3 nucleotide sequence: TGTGCCAGCAGCTTGTGGGGGGGGACCACGCATACGCAGTATTTT. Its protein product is CASSLWGGTTHTQYF.

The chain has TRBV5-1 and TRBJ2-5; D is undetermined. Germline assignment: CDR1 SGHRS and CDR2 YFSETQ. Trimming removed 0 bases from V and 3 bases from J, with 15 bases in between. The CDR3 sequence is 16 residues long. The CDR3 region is CASSLGTWRKEETQYF. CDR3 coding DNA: TGCGCCAGCAGCTTGGGAACGTGGCGGAAAGAAGAGACCCAGTACTTC.

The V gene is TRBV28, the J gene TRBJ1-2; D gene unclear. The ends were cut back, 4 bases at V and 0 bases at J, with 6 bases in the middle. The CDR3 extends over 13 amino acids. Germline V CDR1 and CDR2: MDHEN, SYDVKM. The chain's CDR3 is CASSSLTNYGYTF. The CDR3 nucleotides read TGTGCCAGCAGTTCCCTTACTAACTATGGCTACACCTTC.

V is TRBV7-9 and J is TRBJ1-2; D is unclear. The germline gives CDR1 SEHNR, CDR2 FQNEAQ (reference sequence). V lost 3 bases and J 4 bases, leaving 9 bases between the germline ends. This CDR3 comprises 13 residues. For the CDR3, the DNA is TGTGCCAGCAGCTTCTCGGCAACCTATGGCTACACCTTC. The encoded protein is CASSFSATYGYTF.

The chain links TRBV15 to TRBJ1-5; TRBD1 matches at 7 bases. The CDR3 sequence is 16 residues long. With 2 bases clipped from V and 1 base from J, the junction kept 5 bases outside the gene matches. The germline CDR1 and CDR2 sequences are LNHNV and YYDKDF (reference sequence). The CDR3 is CATSRIGTASNQPQHF. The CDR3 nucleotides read TGTGCCACCAGCAGAATAGGGACAGCGAGCAATCAGCCCCAGCATTTT.

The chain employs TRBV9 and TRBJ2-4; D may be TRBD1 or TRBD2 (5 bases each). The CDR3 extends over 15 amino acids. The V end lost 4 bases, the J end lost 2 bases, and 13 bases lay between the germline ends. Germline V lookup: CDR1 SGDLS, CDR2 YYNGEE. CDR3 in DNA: TGTGCCAGCAGCCAGGCAGGGAGTTCCAAAAACATTCAGTACTTC. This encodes CASSQAGSSKNIQYF.

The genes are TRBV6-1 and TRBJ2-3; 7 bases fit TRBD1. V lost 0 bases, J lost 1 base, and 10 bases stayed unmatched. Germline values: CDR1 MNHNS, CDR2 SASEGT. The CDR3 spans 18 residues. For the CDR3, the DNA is TGTGCCAGCAGTGAAGCTAGGGTCTTGGGGACAGGCACAGATACGCAGTATTTT. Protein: CASSEARVLGTGTDTQYF.

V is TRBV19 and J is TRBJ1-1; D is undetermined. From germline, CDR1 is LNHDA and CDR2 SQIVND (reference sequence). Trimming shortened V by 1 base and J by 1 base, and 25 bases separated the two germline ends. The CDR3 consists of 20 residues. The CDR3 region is CASSIASPREAGEKNTEAFF. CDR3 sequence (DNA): TGTGCCAGTAGTATAGCCTCCCCCCGGGAAGCCGGCGAAAAGAACACTGAAGCTTTCTTT.